These 28 T cell receptor beta chains were all obtained from the same sample, sequenced in a study of T cell repertoires in cytomegalovirus infection. TCRdb independently ran MiXCR on the reads; one entry per CDR3 protein. The repertoire holds about 920,000 distinct CDR3 sequences, around a third seen once, with about an eighth in the top ten. What these receptors recognize is not known. Sequenced material: cultured CD8+ T cells from PBMCs, taken from culture after CMV antigen stimulation. The receptor set was obtained from a human donor in good health (CMV status not recorded). Some clones in this sample may be carry-over from other donors' samples.

This chain connects TRBV7-6 to TRBJ2-1, with D unresolved. Germline V gene lookup returns CDR1 SGHVS and CDR2 FNYEAQ. Trimming stripped 5 bases from V and 1 base from J, with 12 bases between. The CDR3 has 15 residues. The CDR3 DNA reads as TGTGCCAGCAGCCCCAGTAGAACTTCCTACAATGAGCAGTTCTTC. Protein sequence: CASSPSRTSYNEQFF.

The V gene is TRBV13, the J gene TRBJ2-7; 10 nucleotides agree with TRBD1. Trimming removed 10 bases from V and 4 bases from J; junction bases left unmatched: 7. Germline V CDR1 and CDR2: PRHDT, FYEKMQ (reference sequence). This CDR3 region has 13 residues. CDR3 sequence: CATATGGEYEQYF. CDR3 nucleotides: TGTGCCACCGCGACAGGGGGCGAGTACGAGCAGTACTTC.

This clonotype has just a few counts. The chain employs TRBV7-9 and TRBJ1-1; perhaps TRBD1 as D (5 bases). Trimming stripped 1 base from V and 1 base from J, with 10 bases between. The germline gives CDR1 SEHNR, CDR2 FQNEAQ (reference sequence). CDR3 size: 15 residues. The CDR3 bases are TGTGCCAGCAGCTTAGTAGACAGCCCGAACACTGAAGCTTTCTTT. Amino acid sequence: CASSLVDSPNTEAFF.

The chain carries TRBV7-6 and TRBJ1-1; D is ambiguous. This CDR3 has 14 residues. The germline V gene has CDR1 SGHVS and CDR2 FNYEAQ. With 5 bases removed from V and 5 bases from J, the gap between germline ends came to 15 bases. The CDR3 reads CASSPRGRRTEAFF. DNA of the CDR3: TGTGCCAGCAGCCCGAGAGGGCGGAGGACTGAAGCTTTCTTT.

The V and J genes are TRBV7-9 and TRBJ1-2; possible D gene TRBD1, 6 bases. CDR1 and CDR2 from the germline V gene are SEHNR and FQNEAQ (reference sequence). The CDR3 loop spans 13 amino acids. V lost 8 bases and J lost 4, with 14 bases in between. In DNA form, the CDR3 reads TGTGCCAGCGAAACCAGGGGTTCCTATGGCTACACCTTC. It translates to CASETRGSYGYTF.

The chain joins TRBV6-2 or TRBV6-3 to TRBJ1-1; perhaps TRBD1 as D (5 bases). This CDR3 spans 15 amino acids. V was trimmed by 0 bases and J by 5 bases, leaving 13 bases between them. Germline V gene sequence: CDR1 MNHEY, CDR2 SVGEGT. In DNA form, the CDR3 reads TGTGCCAGCAGTTACTCGTGGCAGGGTGGGACTGAAGCTTTCTTT. Amino acids: CASSYSWQGGTEAFF.

On this clonotype itself: A junction end diverges from the germline sequence, so it may reflect a read error. The J gene is TRBJ2-1, the V gene TRBV7-7, with 7 nucleotides matching TRBD1. Germline V gene lookup returns CDR1 SSHAT and CDR2 FNYEAQ (reference sequence). The CDR3 runs to 13 residues. In DNA form, the CDR3 reads TGTGCTAGCAGCTTAAAGGGGGCGAATGAGCAGTTCTTC. Residues: CASSLKGANEQFF.

The chain carries TRBV6-6 and TRBJ2-5; D not resolved. Trimming pared 7 bases from V and 1 base from J, leaving 7 bases between. This CDR3 contains 12 residues. The germline V gene has CDR1 MNHNY and CDR2 SVGAGI (reference sequence). CDR3 protein: CASTIAQETQYF. DNA of the CDR3: TGTGCCAGCACGATAGCCCAAGAGACCCAGTACTTC.

The sample holds many counts of this clonotype. The chain carries TRBV15 and TRBJ2-1; D uncertain. This CDR3 has 15 amino acids. Trimming removed 0 bases from V and 0 bases from J, with 6 bases in between. CDR1 is LNHNV and CDR2 is YYDKDF in the germline V gene (reference sequence). CDR3 nucleotide sequence: TGTGCCACCAGCAGAGATCTGGGCTCCTACAATGAGCAGTTCTTC. As protein: CATSRDLGSYNEQFF.

The chain carries TRBV4-1 and TRBJ2-7; TRBD1 aligns across 7 bases. The CDR3 length is 15 residues. Unmatched junction bases numbered 5, after V lost 0 bases and J lost 3 bases. In germline, CDR1 is MGHRA, CDR2 YSYEKL. The CDR3: CASSQDLTGRYEQYV. CDR3 bases: TGCGCCAGCAGCCAAGATCTGACAGGGCGCTACGAGCAGTACGTC.

Only a few counts were recorded for this clonotype. The J gene is TRBJ2-7, the V gene TRBV6-5; 8 bases align to TRBD1. Germline V lookup: CDR1 MNHEY, CDR2 SVGAGI. This CDR3 comprises 13 residues. V was clipped by 6 bases and J by 4 bases; unmatched bases: 5. CDR3 in DNA: TGTGCCAGCAGGGCCGGACAGGGTTACGAGCAGTACGTC. Its protein product is CASRAGQGYEQYV.

The V and J genes are TRBV5-5 and TRBJ2-1; TRBD2 agrees at 12 bases. V gave up 4 bases and J gave up 9 bases; unmatched junction bases: 8. In germline, CDR1 is SGHKS, CDR2 YYEKEE (reference sequence). The CDR3 covers 15 residues. The CDR3 is CASSASLAGGREQFF. In DNA, the CDR3 is TGTGCCAGCAGCGCTTCACTAGCGGGGGGTCGTGAGCAGTTCTTC.

The genes are TRBV2 and TRBJ1-1; possible D gene TRBD1, 6 bases. Germline V lookup: CDR1 SNHLY, CDR2 FYNNEI. The germline V and J ends were trimmed by 10 bases and 11 bases, with 17 bases remaining between them. This CDR3 spans 11 amino acids. The CDR3 DNA reads TGTGCCAACGCGGGGGGCAGGGACGCTTTCTTT. Translated: CANAGGRDAFF.

This rearrangement joins TRBV4-3 to TRBJ2-1; 7 nucleotides align to TRBD2. V dropped 3 bases and J dropped 3; count of bases not matched to a gene: 11. Looked up from germline, CDR1 is LGHNA and CDR2 is YSLEER. The CDR3 is 17 residues long. The CDR3: CASSHQMGGGYYNEQFF. In nucleotides, the CDR3 is TGCGCCAGCAGCCACCAAATGGGCGGGGGTTACTACAATGAGCAGTTCTTC.

The chain is built from TRBV5-4 and TRBJ1-1; D remains unclear. The V gene's germline CDR1 is SGHNT and CDR2 YYREEE (reference sequence). The length of the CDR3 is 12 residues. V was cut by 3 bases and J by 6 bases, with 9 bases left in between. The CDR3 sequence is CASSYNRAEAFF. CDR3 DNA sequence: TGTGCCAGCAGCTACAATAGGGCTGAAGCTTTCTTT.

The V and J genes are TRBV12-3 or TRBV12-4 and TRBJ1-4; TRBD1 is a possible D gene (5 bases). With 5 bases removed from V and 7 bases from J, the gap between germline ends came to 17 bases. This CDR3 is 15 amino acids long. As DNA, the CDR3 is TGTGCCAGCAGTATTATGCCGGGACCGAGTGAAAAACTGTTTTTT. Protein: CASSIMPGPSEKLFF.

The chain combines TRBV10-3 with TRBJ2-1, with D unclear. Germline V CDR1 and CDR2: ENHRY, SYGVKD. V dropped 2 bases and J dropped 8 bases, with 16 bases sitting between them. The CDR3 extends over 15 amino acids. In DNA, the CDR3 is TGTGCCATCAGTGAGAGTAGAAAGTACTTCCATGAGCAGTTCTTC. Encoded protein: CAISESRKYFHEQFF.

As concerns this clonotype: With a much larger clone just one base away, this may be a read error. The rearrangement uses TRBV12-3 or TRBV12-4 and TRBJ2-7; 8 nucleotides align to TRBD1. Trimming removed 4 bases from V and 1 base from J; junction bases left unmatched: 3. The CDR3 totals 14 residues. Here the CDR3 DNA reads TGTGCCAGCAGTTGGACAGGGACATCCTACGAGCAGTACTTC. Amino acid sequence: CASSWTGTSYEQYF.

This clonotype appeared a few times. The chain carries TRBV7-9 and TRBJ2-3, with 14 bases matching TRBD2. The CDR3 length is 20 residues. V gave up 1 base and J gave up 2 bases; unmatched junction bases: 11. Germline lookup yields CDR1 SEHNR and CDR2 FQNEAQ (reference sequence). The DNA for the CDR3 is TGTGCCAGCAGCTTAGTCTCAGGGACTAGCGGGGGTGACCACACAGATACGCAGTATTTT. Residues: CASSLVSGTSGGDHTDTQYF. The variable domain in full, with the rest retrieved from reference TRBV7-9 and TRBJ2-3, is DTGVSQNPRHKITKRGQNVTFRCDPISEHNRLYWYRQTLGQGPEFLTYFQNEAQLEKSRLLSDRFSAERPKGSFSTLEIQRTEQGDSAMYLCASSLVSGTSGGDHTDTQYFGPGTRLTVL.

This clonotype was seen more than once but under ten times. This chain uses TRBV25-1 with TRBJ1-6; 9 positions match TRBD1. There are 19 residues in the CDR3. Germline V lookup: CDR1 MGHDK, CDR2 SYGVNS. Germline trimming cut 0 bases from V and 5 bases from J; bases unmatched to any gene: 11. The CDR3 DNA reads as TGTGCCAGCAGTGAATATTTCACAGGGGGCAGGGAGGATAATTCACCCCTCCACTTT. It is translated as CASSEYFTGGREDNSPLHF.

This chain links TRBV19 with TRBJ2-3, with 8 nucleotides matching TRBD1. The CDR3 length is 16 residues. CDR1 is LNHDA and CDR2 is SQIVND in the germline V gene (reference sequence). The junction had 8 bases not matched to a gene; V was cut back by 2 bases and J by 4 bases. Here the CDR3 reads CASSIPYDRGPDTQYF. The CDR3 DNA reads as TGTGCCAGTAGTATACCGTACGACAGGGGCCCAGATACGCAGTATTTT.

The V and J genes are TRBV6-2 or TRBV6-3 and TRBJ2-7, with 7 bases aligning to TRBD2. The V gene end was trimmed by 5 bases and the J gene end by 0 bases; junction bases not matched to a gene: 10. From germline, CDR1 is MNHEY and CDR2 SVGEGT. The CDR3 is made up of 16 amino acids. CDR3 DNA: TGTGCCAGCAGTCCCCTCGGCGGGGGAACCTCCTACGAGCAGTACTTC. It codes for CASSPLGGGTSYEQYF.

The J gene is TRBJ1-5, the V gene TRBV6-2 or TRBV6-3; a weak D match, TRBD1 (6 bases). CDR1 is MNHEY, CDR2 SVGEGT, per germline. This CDR3 spans 16 amino acids. V lost 5 bases and J lost 1, with 15 bases in between. The CDR3, as DNA: TGTGCCAGCAGTGATACAGGGCCGAGGAGCAATCAGCCCCAGCATTTT. It specifies CASSDTGPRSNQPQHF.

This clonotype was counted only a few times. The chain uses TRBV4-2 and TRBJ2-1, with TRBD2 matching 9 bases. This CDR3 contains 15 residues. The V and J ends lost 1 base and 6 bases, in that order; junction bases with no gene match: 4. Germline V lookup: CDR1 LGHNA, CDR2 YNFKEQ. The CDR3 loop reads CASSQVRGGPNEQFF. CDR3 nucleotide sequence: TGTGCCAGCAGCCAAGTGCGGGGGGGCCCCAATGAGCAGTTCTTC.

This clonotype occurred a few times. The chain carries TRBV5-6 and TRBJ2-1; the match to TRBD2 covers 13 bases. V shed 5 bases, J shed 0 bases, and the junction held 14 bases outside the gene matches. Germline CDR1 reads SGHDT; CDR2 reads YYEEEE. The CDR3 sequence is 20 residues long. In DNA form, the CDR3 reads TGTGCCAGCAGTCTTGGACTAGCGGGGGTTCCCCCGAGCTCCTACAATGAGCAGTTCTTC. Its translation: CASSLGLAGVPPSSYNEQFF.

J is TRBJ2-7 and V is TRBV14; possible D gene TRBD2, 6 bases. The CDR3 has 15 residues. Germline lookup yields CDR1 SGHDN and CDR2 FVKESK. Trimming cost V 4 bases and J 5 bases, with 18 bases left between them. Written as DNA, the CDR3 is TGTGCCAGCAGCCTTTTAAAAGGCTCGGGGGACGAGCAGTACGTC. It translates to CASSLLKGSGDEQYV.

In its sample, this clonotype was seen a few times. The rearrangement joins TRBV27 to TRBJ2-7; D not resolved. CDR3 length equals 13 residues. V was pared by 4 bases and J by 6 bases, with 13 bases between. CDR1 and CDR2 (germline): MNHEY, SMNVEV (reference sequence). CDR3 protein: CASSSWRFGEQYV. The CDR3 nucleotides read TGTGCCAGCAGTTCATGGAGATTTGGCGAGCAGTACGTC.

This clonotype occurred once. The rearrangement joins TRBV27 to TRBJ2-7; D may match TRBD1 or TRBD2 (6 bases each). Trimming removed 4 bases from V and 6 bases from J, with 25 bases in between. The germline gives CDR1 MNHEY, CDR2 SMNVEV (reference sequence). The length of the CDR3 is 17 residues. Here the CDR3 DNA reads TGTGCCAGCAGTTCCTCACTCGGGGGCAGGGGCGCATTCGAGCAGTACGTC. Protein: CASSSSLGGRGAFEQYV.